Only a few counts were recorded for the clone carrying this TCR beta chain. What it recognizes is unknown. TCRdb reprocessed the RACE reads via MiXCR and lists one record per CDR3 protein. The table has fewer than 200,000 distinct CDR3 sequences, around a quarter seen once. This entry is derived from a study of human T cells and chemical hapten exposure. In the study overall: An area of 2 cm by less than 2.5 cm on upper inner arm skin received 2% DPC for sensitization. Whole-study findings and limits: Expanded TCRs grouped into significantly more large CDR3 similarity clusters than controls produced.

There are 13 residues in the CDR3. V lost 1 base and J 6 bases, leaving 9 bases between the germline ends. The V gene's germline CDR1 is LGHDT and CDR2 YNNKEL (reference sequence). Documented time point: patch test 3, about 24 weeks after DPC sensitization. Noted treatment: therapeutic diphenylcyclopropenone sensitization with weekly scalp DPC. Blood, whole and unfractionated, served as the source for total RNA extraction. The input for sequencing was whole blood, taken in connection with sensitization to the hapten diphenylcyclopropenone (DPC). V is TRBV3-1 and J is TRBJ1-2; a weak D match, TRBD1 (6 bases). This clonotype was obtained from a woman between 18 and 30 years old with alopecia areata. Some clones in this sample may be carry-over from other donors' samples. The CDR3 DNA is TGTGCCAGCAGCCAAGGGGGGCAGGATGGCTACACCTTC. Encoded protein: CASSQGGQDGYTF.